The clone carrying this TCR beta chain was seen repeatedly, ten times or more. Antigen: not known. These data are taken from a study of regulatory T cells in long-lasting Graves disease. Germline CDR1 reads MGHDK; CDR2 reads SYGVNS. The CDR3 is 18 amino acids. The V gene lost 4 bases and the J gene lost 0 bases, with 16 bases spanning the gap. Sequencing libraries for TCR beta were prepared with iRepertoire HTBI primers and Arm-PCR of CDR3 regions. MiXCR, run by TCRdb on the multiplex PCR reads, gives a single entry per CDR3 protein. The table shows approximately 400,000 distinct CDR3 sequences, with under 15% occurring only once. Sample time point: newly diagnosed GD, antithyroid drugs for less than 3 months. RNA from PBMCs was the source of the TCR library. Study conclusions and caveats: Persistent-disease Graves' patients showed less TCR diversity than new cases.

These data were likewise used in another study, on T cells in Graves' hyperthyroidism and ophthalmopathy.

This sample comprised peripheral blood mononuclear cells (PBMCs), obtained at new diagnosis, from a patient treated with antithyroid drugs. The chain links TRBV25-1 to TRBJ2-6; tentatively, D is TRBD1 (5 bases). This receptor was identified in a woman aged 30 to 39 with Graves disease. The DNA of the CDR3 is TGTGCCAGCAGTGTGGCGGTTCAGGGCTCCTCTGGGGCCAACGTCCTGACTTTC. Translated, it gives CASSVAVQGSSGANVLTF.